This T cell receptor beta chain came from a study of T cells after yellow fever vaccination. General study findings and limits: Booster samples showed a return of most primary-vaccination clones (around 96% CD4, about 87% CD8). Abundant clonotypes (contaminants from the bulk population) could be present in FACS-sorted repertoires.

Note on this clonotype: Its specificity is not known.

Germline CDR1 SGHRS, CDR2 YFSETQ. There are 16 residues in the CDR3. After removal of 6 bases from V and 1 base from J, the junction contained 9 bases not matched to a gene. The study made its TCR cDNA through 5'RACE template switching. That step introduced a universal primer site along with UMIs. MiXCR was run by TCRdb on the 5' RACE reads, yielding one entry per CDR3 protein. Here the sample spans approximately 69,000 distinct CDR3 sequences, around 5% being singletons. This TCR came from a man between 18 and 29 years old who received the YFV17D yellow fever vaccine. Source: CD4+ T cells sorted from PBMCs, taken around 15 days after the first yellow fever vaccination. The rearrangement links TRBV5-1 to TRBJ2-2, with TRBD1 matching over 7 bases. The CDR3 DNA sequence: TGCGCCAGCACCTCTATGCGACAGGGGAACACCGGGGAGCTGTTTTTT. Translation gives CASTSMRQGNTGELFF.